This T cell receptor beta chain emerged from a study of blood T cell repertoires in COVID-19 (dated by TCRdb to about 2020). Study-wide context: The collaborator samples originated in the United States, Italy and Spain and spanned the acute and convalescent phases of COVID-19. The samples were drawn from the first 160 participants of the ongoing ImmuneRACE study and from 1,254 subjects provided by 6 global collaborators. The sample metadata nearly always contained a de-identified subject ID, COVID-19 status, age in years and sex. HLA class I and class II types, where available, came from metadata supplied by the sample provider rather than from assay-based typing. Subjects who had been exposed to COVID-19, were actively infected with it, or had recovered from it provided the deeply sampled blood TCRbeta repertoires that made up the dataset. The repertoires were made available in a free public database intended to serve as a resource for research on the immune response to SARS-CoV-2. The material from the prospective study consisted of cDNA or gDNA derived from T cells, B-cell-depleted T cells, or PBMCs.

The V end loses 5 bases and the J end loses 5 bases, and a stretch of 16 bases separates them. CDR1 MNHEY and CDR2 SMNVEV were looked up in the germline V gene (reference sequence). The CDR3 goes from the cysteine to the phenylalanine over 14 residues. Of all the DNA, just the CDR3 is kept, 42 bases in frame from base 1. Collaborating institutions collected whole blood in K2EDTA tubes following their own protocols. For TCRbeta analysis, collaborators shipped samples in one of three forms: frozen whole blood, isolated PBMCs, or DNA extracted from either of those sample types. What the work shows at the level of the full study, not this receptor alone: The amount of clinical and demographic metadata varied by source and participant and was provided uncurated.

The immunoSEQ Assay, a bias-controlled multiplex PCR, was used to amplify TCRbeta CDR3 regions from genomic DNA. From the authors' description of their analysis: Nucleated cell counts per sample were estimated from amplification of reference gene primers within the assay. To quantify the absolute abundance of each unique TCRbeta CDR3 rearrangement, sequence reads were collapsed and filtered. Productive Simpson clonality was computed per sample as the square root of Simpson's diversity index over productive rearrangements. TCRdb provides this immuneACCESS table in a form limited to in-frame rearrangements. Some clones are lacking; in checked studies, under half of them reflect an unresolved V gene, and why the rest are absent is not known. The V and J calls and the clone size are those of that table, but D and trimming were determined from the DNA. This sample has nearly 200,000 clones in its table, and about 80% of those were observed once. Approximately 6.9% of the sample goes to the ten largest clones.

Concerning this clone: This receptor's antigen is unknown. No much larger clone exists at a distance of one base, and base qualities are not known.

The receptor was derived from a human donor with acute or convalescent COVID-19. The donor label of this sample is uncertain. Sequencing was performed on peripheral blood. The chain was built from TRBV27 and TRBJ2-7, and possibly TRBD2, on 5 matching bases. The CDR3 is CASSPGIRLHEQYF. The DNA reads as follows: TGTGCCAGCAGTCCGGGGATTCGGCTCCACGAGCAGTACTTC.